These 30 T cell receptor beta chains originate from one sample sequenced in a study of cytomegalovirus exposure and HLA in healthy donors. The PCR was carried out with 60 Vbeta primers and 13 Jbeta primers. The data were produced by immunoSEQ multiplex PCR, yet TCRdb's version contains in-frame clones alone and is incomplete. The sample consists of fewer than 200,000 clones, approximately 82% of them appearing once. The sample consisted of PBMCs. These receptor sequences come from a girl aged 2-15 years in good health and CMV-seropositive.

The chain employs TRBV15 and TRBJ1-2; perhaps TRBD1 as D (5 bases). This CDR3 has 13 residues. Germline loops: CDR1 LNHNV, CDR2 YYDKDF (reference sequence). Deletions cut 0 bases from V and 8 bases from J, with 10 bases between. The CDR3 spells CATSRDIRGGYTF. The CDR3 DNA follows: TGTGCCACCAGCAGAGATATAAGGGGAGGCTACACCTTC.

V and J are TRBV25-1 and TRBJ1-6; 7 bases fit TRBD1. V shed 3 bases and J 7 bases; nucleotides not matched to a gene: 6. The CDR3 runs to 15 residues. Per the germline V gene, CDR1 is MGHDK and CDR2 is SYGVNS. The chain's CDR3 is CASSDRGFGNSPLHF. For the CDR3, the DNA is TGTGCCAGCAGTGACAGGGGGTTTGGGAATTCACCCCTCCACTTT.

This chain joins TRBV7-2 and TRBJ1-2; D is uncertain. The V gene lost 5 bases and the J gene lost 0 bases, with 10 bases spanning the gap. The CDR3 has 14 amino acids. Per the germline V gene, CDR1 is SGHTA and CDR2 is FQGNSA. The CDR3 region is CASSPTYTNYGYTF. The CDR3 nucleotides are TGTGCCAGCAGCCCAACATACACTAACTATGGCTACACCTTC.

The chain has TRBV5-4 and TRBJ2-5; D call uncertain. CDR3 length equals 14 residues. Germline loops: CDR1 SGHNT, CDR2 YYREEE (reference sequence). V was trimmed by 1 base and J by 4 bases, leaving 11 bases between them. The DNA for the CDR3 is TGTGCCAGCAGCTTGAGGCATCGGAGAGAGACCCAGTACTTC. The encoded protein is CASSLRHRRETQYF.

This chain joins TRBV11-3 and TRBJ2-7, with D uncertain. Germline CDR1 SGHNT, CDR2 YENEEA. V lost 2 bases to trimming and J lost 0 bases, with 11 bases between them. The CDR3 is 15 residues long. The CDR3 nucleotides are TGTGCCAGCAGCTTATTAGCCAGTAGCTCCTACGAGCAGTACTTC. Translation: CASSLLASSSYEQYF. The full variable domain, rest sourced from reference TRBV11-3 and TRBJ2-7, is EAGVVQSPRYKIIEKKQPVAFWCNPISGHNTLYWYLQNLGQGPELLIRYENEEAVDDSQLPKDRFSAERLKGVDSTLKIQPAELGDSAVYLCASSLLASSSYEQYFGPGTRLTVT.

This clone was seen only once. The chain has TRBV4-1 and TRBJ1-2; 7 nucleotides align to TRBD1. Losses at the gene ends were 2 bases for V and 7 bases for J; bases not matched to a gene: 19. The CDR3 contains 18 residues. Per germline, CDR1 MGHRA and CDR2 YSYEKL. The DNA for the CDR3 is TGCGCCAGCAGCCAACCTGGGCAGGGGGTACGCCAAGGGGTTGGCTACACCTTC. It is translated as CASSQPGQGVRQGVGYTF.

This chain joins TRBV30 and TRBJ1-1; TRBD1 matches at 7 bases. Per germline, CDR1 GTSNPN and CDR2 SVGIG (reference sequence). The trim removed 6 bases at V and 1 base at J, leaving 8 bases unmatched. This CDR3 region has 14 residues. The CDR3 loop reads CACSGGTENTEAFF. The CDR3 nucleotides are TGTGCCTGTTCGGGCGGGACAGAGAACACTGAAGCTTTCTTT.

The chain carries TRBV2 and TRBJ1-1; D is uncertain. Germline V gene lookup returns CDR1 SNHLY and CDR2 FYNNEI. V lost 2 bases and J lost 3, with 19 bases in between. This CDR3 contains 17 residues. Here the CDR3 DNA reads TGTGCCAGCAGTGAACTCCTGGACCGGGAGAGCCACACTGAAGCTTTCTTT. Translating gives CASSELLDRESHTEAFF.

The V and J genes are TRBV2 and TRBJ1-2; D uncertain. Germline V gene data show CDR1 as SNHLY and CDR2 as FYNNEI. The CDR3 is 13 amino acids. Trimming stripped 5 bases from V and 3 bases from J, with 10 bases between. This CDR3 is CASSPKPYYGYTF. In DNA form, the CDR3 reads TGTGCCAGCAGTCCTAAGCCTTACTATGGCTACACCTTC.

The chain is built from TRBV28 and TRBJ1-3, with 8 nucleotides matching TRBD1. V gave up 4 bases and J gave up 0 bases; unmatched junction bases: 5. CDR1 is MDHEN and CDR2 is SYDVKM in the germline V gene. The CDR3 covers 16 residues. As DNA, the CDR3 is TGTGCCAGCAGTTGGACAGGGCGGCGCTCTGGAAACACCATATATTTT. Encoded protein: CASSWTGRRSGNTIYF.

The J gene is TRBJ2-5, the V gene TRBV15; a weak D match, TRBD2 (6 bases). The closer fit of TRBJ2-7 to the DNA end suggests the J call may be wrong. CDR1 is LNHNV, CDR2 YYDKDF, per germline (reference sequence). The CDR3 has 13 residues. CDR3: CATKEGRHYEQYF. The CDR3 region has the DNA TGTGCCACCAAGGAGGGCAGGCATTACGAGCAGTACTTC.

The CDR3: CASSYSTRVDYNEQFF. CDR3 DNA: TGTGCCAGCAGTTACTCCACCAGGGTTGATTACAATGAGCAGTTCTTC. The chain couples TRBV6-6 to TRBJ2-1; a weak D match, TRBD1 (5 bases). CDR3 size: 16 residues. Germline V lookup: CDR1 MNHNY, CDR2 SVGAGI (reference sequence). Trimming removed 0 bases at V and 4 bases at J, with 13 bases between.

This clone showed up just once. This sequence joins TRBV19 and TRBJ2-7, with D perhaps matching TRBD1 (5 bases). The CDR3 sequence is 14 residues long. V lost 5 bases and J 7 bases, leaving 18 bases between the germline ends. Germline-derived CDR1 and CDR2 are LNHDA and SQIVND (reference sequence). The CDR3 spells CASSPTPSGWEQYF. The CDR3 DNA sequence: TGTGCCAGTAGTCCAACACCGTCAGGGTGGGAGCAGTACTTC.

This clone was seen more than once but under ten times. An end of the junction does not agree with germline; a read error may underlie this. The V gene is TRBV6-4, the J gene TRBJ2-1; 7 nucleotides align to TRBD2. CDR1 and CDR2 (germline): MRHNA, SNTAGT. The CDR3 spans 16 residues. The CDR3 spells CASSDSTPGRPNGQFF. In DNA, the CDR3 is TGTGCCAGCAGTGACTCGACCCCCGGGAGGCCAAATGGGCAGTTCTTC.

The chain employs TRBV30 and TRBJ2-3; maybe TRBD1 (5 bases). The CDR3 extends over 12 amino acids. The V gene lost 2 bases and the J gene lost 8 bases, with 11 bases spanning the gap. CDR1 is GTSNPN and CDR2 is SVGIG in the germline V gene (reference sequence). CDR3 in DNA: TGTGCCTGGAGTATAAACAGGAGTACGCAGTATTTT. The encoded protein is CAWSINRSTQYF.

The chain is built from TRBV25-1 and TRBJ1-1; weak D call: TRBD1 (6 bases). Germline V gene sequence: CDR1 MGHDK, CDR2 SYGVNS. This CDR3 is 13 amino acids long. V was clipped by 2 bases and J by 5 bases, with 9 bases between them. CDR3 loop: CASSEGRGTEAFF. CDR3 DNA: TGTGCCAGCAGTGAAGGCAGGGGAACTGAAGCTTTCTTT.

The V call is TRBV5-1, the J call TRBJ2-1; 8 bases agree with TRBD2. Per germline, CDR1 SGHRS and CDR2 YFSETQ. CDR3 length: 17 residues. J gave up 6 bases and V 4 bases, and 15 bases lay outside the gene matches. CDR3 bases: TGCGCCAGCAGCCCGAACGTCGGGACTAGAGGCTCCAATGAGCAGTTCTTC. Its protein product is CASSPNVGTRGSNEQFF.

The chain is built from TRBV9 and TRBJ2-2; the match to TRBD1 covers 12 bases. The CDR3 sequence is 17 residues long. Germline lookup yields CDR1 SGDLS and CDR2 YYNGEE. After removal of 4 bases from V and 7 bases from J, the junction contained 11 bases not matched to a gene. The CDR3 region is CASSPSGQGARGGELFF. CDR3 nucleotides: TGTGCCAGCAGCCCTTCGGGACAGGGGGCGCGGGGCGGGGAGCTGTTTTTT.

This sequence joins TRBV21-1 and TRBJ2-7; TRBD1 is the table's D call, not checked against the DNA. TRBV21-1 is recorded as a pseudogene. The CDR3 sequence is 14 residues long. CDR3 in amino acids: CASTVRDSTYEQYF. The CDR3 coding sequence is TGTGCCAGCACGGTCCGTGACAGTACCTACGAGCAGTACTTC.

This chain uses TRBV7-3 with TRBJ2-1; 12 bases are a match to TRBD2. V was pared by 1 base and J by 9 bases, with 4 bases of the junction left unmatched. The CDR3 covers 15 residues. The germline CDR1 and CDR2 sequences are SGHTA and FQGTGA. The CDR3 here is CASSLILAGGREQFF. CDR3 DNA: TGTGCCAGCAGCTTAATACTAGCGGGGGGACGTGAGCAGTTCTTC. The full variable domain, rest sourced from reference TRBV7-3 and TRBJ2-1, is GAGVSQTPSNKVTEKGKYVELRCDPISGHTALYWYRQSLGQGPEFLIYFQGTGAADDSGLPNDRFFAVRPEGSVSTLKIQRTERGDSAVYLCASSLILAGGREQFFGPGTRLTVL.

The chain employs TRBV9 and TRBJ2-3; 14 nucleotides align to TRBD2. The germline V gene encodes CDR1 SGDLS and CDR2 YYNGEE. V trimming: 4 bases; J trimming: 10 bases; junction bases outside the gene matches: 8. This CDR3 has 15 amino acids. CDR3: CASSSRGLAGEAQYF. Here the CDR3 DNA reads TGTGCCAGCAGCTCCCGGGGACTAGCGGGGGAGGCGCAGTATTTT.

The chain combines TRBV28 with TRBJ2-5; 8 positions agree with TRBD2. The trim removed 5 bases at V and 2 bases at J, leaving 10 bases unmatched. This CDR3 contains 16 residues. Germline V gene data show CDR1 as MDHEN and CDR2 as SYDVKM. CDR3 DNA sequence: TGTGCCAGCAGTACACGACTAGCGCCACCGCAAGAGACCCAGTACTTC. Amino acids: CASSTRLAPPQETQYF.

The CDR3 is CASSFAGEPYEQYF. DNA of the CDR3: TGTGCCAGCAGTTTTGCGGGAGAGCCCTACGAGCAGTACTTC. The V call is TRBV28, the J call TRBJ2-7, with 7 bases that match TRBD2. CDR3 length equals 14 residues. Germline V gene lookup returns CDR1 MDHEN and CDR2 SYDVKM. Losses at the gene ends were 3 bases for V and 2 bases for J; bases not matched to a gene: 4.

This chain links TRBV30 with TRBJ2-1; 7 positions match TRBD2. J lost 0 bases, V lost 5 bases, and 7 bases had no gene match. The CDR3 spans 15 residues. The germline V gene has CDR1 GTSNPN and CDR2 SVGIG (reference sequence). The DNA for the CDR3 is TGTGCCTGGGCCCTACTAGCGCTCTCCTACAATGAGCAGTTCTTC. This encodes CAWALLALSYNEQFF.

V gene TRBV7-9 combines with J gene TRBJ2-3; D not certain. The CDR3 extends over 13 amino acids. V was cut by 1 base and J by 3 bases, with 5 bases left in between. Germline V gives CDR1 SEHNR, CDR2 FQNEAQ (reference sequence). The CDR3 nucleotides read TGTGCCAGCAGCTTAGTTCTTACAGATACGCAGTATTTT. Translation gives CASSLVLTDTQYF.

The chain uses TRBV28 and TRBJ1-4, with D unclear. Germline values: CDR1 MDHEN, CDR2 SYDVKM. This CDR3 has 13 amino acids. With 5 bases removed from V and 2 bases from J, the gap between germline ends came to 6 bases. CDR3 region: CASSGGTNEKLFF. The CDR3 coding sequence is TGTGCCAGCAGTGGAGGGACTAATGAAAAACTGTTTTTT.

This clone occurred a few times. The rearrangement joins TRBV11-2 to TRBJ2-7; tentatively, D is TRBD1 (6 bases). This CDR3 has 13 amino acids. CDR1 is SGHAT, CDR2 FQNNGV, per germline. The V and J ends lost 5 bases and 3 bases respectively, with 11 bases between them. CDR3 DNA: TGTGCCAGCAGCCCGGGACAACTCTACGAGCAGTACTTC. This encodes CASSPGQLYEQYF.

On this clone: Different DNA sequences within this sample yield the same CDR3. This chain connects TRBV27 to TRBJ1-4, with unresolved D. The CDR3 covers 16 residues. Germline V gene data show CDR1 as MNHEY and CDR2 as SMNVEV (reference sequence). CDR3: CASSPGPRQTLEKLFF. DNA of the CDR3: TGTGCTAGCTCCCCAGGTCCCCGGCAAACCCTTGAAAAACTGTTTTTT.

This sequence joins TRBV4-2 and TRBJ1-5, with TRBD1 as a possible D gene (6 bases). V was clipped by 0 bases and J by 7 bases, with 13 bases between them. The CDR3 contains 15 residues. Germline values: CDR1 LGHNA, CDR2 YNFKEQ. The CDR3 here is CASSQDFKGDQPQHF. Here the CDR3 DNA reads TGTGCCAGCAGCCAAGATTTTAAGGGGGACCAGCCCCAGCATTTT.

The rearrangement links TRBV10-3 to TRBJ2-5; 8 nucleotides agree with TRBD1. TRBJ2-7 matches the DNA end more closely, so the J call is doubtful. CDR3 length: 14 amino acids. The germline V gene has CDR1 ENHRY and CDR2 SYGVKD. CDR3 in amino acids: CAISTGQGTYEQYF. In DNA, the CDR3 is TGTGCCATCAGTACCGGACAGGGTACCTACGAGCAGTACTTC.